This TCR beta chain is from a study of blood T cells in healthy people across ages. The use of a sample-barcoded 5' primer and a J-beta primer mix characterized a second PCR of about 7 to 12 cycles. A single record per CDR3 protein comes from TCRdb applying MiXCR to the 5' RACE reads. The sample lists approximately 730,000 distinct CDR3 sequences; about 42% were seen once. Regarding this clonotype: An end of the junction does not agree with germline; a read error may underlie this.

CDR3 length: 17 residues. The sample was blood. This chain links TRBV12-3 or TRBV12-4 with TRBJ2-3; 14 bases align to TRBD2. The TCR was taken from a woman in her sixties in good health. In DNA form, the CDR3 reads TGTGTCAGCACCGGGACTAGCGGGGGAGGAAGAACAGATACGCAGTATTTT. This codes for CVSTGTSGGGRTDTQYF.